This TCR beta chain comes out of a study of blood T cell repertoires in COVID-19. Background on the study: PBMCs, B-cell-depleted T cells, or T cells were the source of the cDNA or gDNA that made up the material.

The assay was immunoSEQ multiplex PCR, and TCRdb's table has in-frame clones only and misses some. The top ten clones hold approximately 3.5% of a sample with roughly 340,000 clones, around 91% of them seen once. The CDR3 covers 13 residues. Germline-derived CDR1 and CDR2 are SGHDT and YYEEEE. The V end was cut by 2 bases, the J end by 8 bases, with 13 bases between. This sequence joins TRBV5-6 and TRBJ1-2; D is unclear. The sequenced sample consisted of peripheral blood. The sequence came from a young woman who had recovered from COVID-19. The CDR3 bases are TGTGCCAGCAGCTTTGGTGTGAGGATAGGCTACACCTTC. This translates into CASSFGVRIGYTF. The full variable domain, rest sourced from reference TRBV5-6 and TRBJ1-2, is DAGVTQSPTHLIKTRGQQVTLRCSPKSGHDTVSWYQQALGQGPQFIFQYYEEEERQRGNFPDRFSGHQFPNYSSELNVNALLLGDSALYLCASSFGVRIGYTFGSGTRLTVV.